This T cell receptor beta chain was profiled in a study of T cells expressing NK-cell markers (dated by TCRdb to the early 2020s). With respect to the entire study: In sorted CD3+CD56+NKG2C+, CD3+CD56+NKG2C- and CD3+CD56-NKG2C+ T-cell subsets from several donors, TCR beta-chain repertoires were profiled. All eight donors whose samples were sequenced were randomly selected healthy volunteers, three of them men and five women. Seven of the eight sequenced donors were HCMV-seropositive and one was HCMV-seronegative. Illumina HiSeq 2000/2500, MiSeq or NextSeq was used to sequence libraries as 2 x 150 bp reads.

Sequencing relied on an Illumina HiSeq 2000. The TCR beta cDNA libraries were made using 5'RACE template switching, a step that added both a universal primer site and unique molecular identifiers. Synthesis of cDNA was primed from the TCR beta constant segment and was followed by two consecutive PCR amplification steps. The study's own analysis went as follows. MIGEC handled demultiplexing of the reads and grouping by UMI, while MiTCR was used to assemble and quantify clonotypes. To remove erroneous sequences, TCR cDNA sequences were retained only when supported by two or more reads. Downstream repertoire analysis used the tcR package, and clonotypes were matched across fractions by CDR3 nucleotide sequence plus V segment. VDJmatch was used to annotate antigen specificity against VDJdb, with one amino acid substitution in CDR3 allowed. Following reprocessing of the reads by TCRdb, the data hold one row per CDR3 protein sequence and no DNA is available. For this entry, the V and J calls and clone size follow TCRdb and not the study's own pipeline. This specimen's table enumerates 300,000 to 500,000 distinct CDR3 sequences. The leading ten clones occupy around 11% of the sample.

The study at large found these results: Those dominant clonotypes were again the most abundant among CD3+CD56-NKG2C+ cells in a handful of donors, at about 25-60.1%. Whether the expanded NKG2C-expressing T cell clones were specific for HCMV antigens remained unclear. In roughly six donors, the dominant CD3+CD56+NKG2C+ clonotypes ranked among the top 10 CD8+ clonotypes, making up roughly 1.0-8% of CD8+ T cells.

On this clonotype itself: Its antigen is still unknown.

A commercial ELISA kit detecting HCMV-specific IgG in serum was used to determine HCMV serostatus. Ficoll density gradient centrifugation was used to isolate peripheral blood mononuclear cells from blood. This TCR was recovered from a woman aged 50 to 60 in good health. Donor details come from another sample of the same person, matched by shared clones. Sample: blood T cells: a sorted CD56 or NKG2C T cell subset, CD4+ or CD8+ T cells, or bulk PBMC T cells (not recorded which).

The CDR3 region: CSGASGLTYNEQFF. The sequence joins TRBV20-1 to TRBJ2-1; checking the TCRdb D call of TRBD2 is not possible without DNA. The CDR3 numbers 14 residues from cysteine through phenylalanine. The DNA is unrecorded. From a lookup of the germline V gene (reference sequence), CDR1 and CDR2 are DFQATT and SNEGSKA.